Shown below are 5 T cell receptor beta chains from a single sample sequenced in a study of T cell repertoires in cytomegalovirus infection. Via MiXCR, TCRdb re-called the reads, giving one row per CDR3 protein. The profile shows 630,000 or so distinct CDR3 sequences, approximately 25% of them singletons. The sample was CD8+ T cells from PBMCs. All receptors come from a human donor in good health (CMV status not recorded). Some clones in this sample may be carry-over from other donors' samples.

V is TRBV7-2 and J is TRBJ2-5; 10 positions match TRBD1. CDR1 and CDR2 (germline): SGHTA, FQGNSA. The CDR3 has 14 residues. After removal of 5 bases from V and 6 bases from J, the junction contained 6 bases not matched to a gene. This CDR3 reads CASSPDRGQQTQYF. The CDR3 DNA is TGTGCCAGCAGCCCCGACAGGGGGCAACAGACCCAGTACTTC.

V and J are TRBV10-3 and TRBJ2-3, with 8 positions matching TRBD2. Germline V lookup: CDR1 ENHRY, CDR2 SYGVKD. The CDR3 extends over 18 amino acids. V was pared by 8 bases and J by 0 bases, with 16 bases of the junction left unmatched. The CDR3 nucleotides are TGTGCCATCGCCGCCCGGGGCGGGGGGTACCCTAGCACAGATACGCAGTATTTT. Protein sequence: CAIAARGGGYPSTDTQYF.

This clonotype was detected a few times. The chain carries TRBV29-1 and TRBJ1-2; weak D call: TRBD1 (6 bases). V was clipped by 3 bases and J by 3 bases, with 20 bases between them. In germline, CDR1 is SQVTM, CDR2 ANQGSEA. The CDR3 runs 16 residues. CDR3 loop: CSVDEQGNPIDYGYTF. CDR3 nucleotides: TGCAGCGTTGACGAACAGGGAAACCCGATCGACTATGGCTACACCTTC.

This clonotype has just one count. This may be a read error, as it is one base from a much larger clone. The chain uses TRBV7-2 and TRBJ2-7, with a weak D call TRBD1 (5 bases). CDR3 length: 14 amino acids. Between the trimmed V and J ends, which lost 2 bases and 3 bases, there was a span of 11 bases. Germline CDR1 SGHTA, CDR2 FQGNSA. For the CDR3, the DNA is TGTGCCAGCAGCTTATGGTCTCAGGGCTACGAGCAGTACTTC. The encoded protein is CASSLWSQGYEQYF.

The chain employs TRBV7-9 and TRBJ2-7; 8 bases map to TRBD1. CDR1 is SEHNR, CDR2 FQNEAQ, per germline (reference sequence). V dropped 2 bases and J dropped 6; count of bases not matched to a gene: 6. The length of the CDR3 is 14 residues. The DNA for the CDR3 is TGTGCCAGCAGCTTACCCCAGGGGGCCTCCGAGCAGTACTTC. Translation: CASSLPQGASEQYF.